This entry features one TCR beta chain sequence. As yet, its antigen is unknown. This record comes from a study of cytomegalovirus exposure and HLA in healthy donors. The CDR3 covers 15 residues. V was pared by 5 bases and J by 7 bases, with 8 bases of the junction left unmatched. CDR1 and CDR2 from the germline V gene are LNHDA and SQIVND (reference sequence). Whole-study results and caveats: Most TCR sequences were uncommon, yet certain public TCRs appeared in many donors. Later analysis demonstrated an association between a missense DCLRE1C variant and TCR beta V- and J-gene trimming. Sequencing probably produced one cluster of sequence variants that were highly shared.

The PCR had 60 Vbeta and 13 Jbeta primers. Sequencing was performed with immunoSEQ multiplex PCR; in TCRdb, only in-frame clones are kept and a portion is missing. The sample has 100,000 to 150,000 clones, and its top ten clones hold 2% to 2.5%. V and J are TRBV19 and TRBJ2-2; 9 bases line up with TRBD1. The clonotype comes from a man aged 35 to 55 in good health and CMV-seronegative. The source material was PBMCs. CDR3 amino acids: CASSGDRGYLGELFF. CDR3 nucleotides: TGTGCCAGTAGTGGTGACAGGGGGTACCTCGGGGAGCTGTTTTTT.